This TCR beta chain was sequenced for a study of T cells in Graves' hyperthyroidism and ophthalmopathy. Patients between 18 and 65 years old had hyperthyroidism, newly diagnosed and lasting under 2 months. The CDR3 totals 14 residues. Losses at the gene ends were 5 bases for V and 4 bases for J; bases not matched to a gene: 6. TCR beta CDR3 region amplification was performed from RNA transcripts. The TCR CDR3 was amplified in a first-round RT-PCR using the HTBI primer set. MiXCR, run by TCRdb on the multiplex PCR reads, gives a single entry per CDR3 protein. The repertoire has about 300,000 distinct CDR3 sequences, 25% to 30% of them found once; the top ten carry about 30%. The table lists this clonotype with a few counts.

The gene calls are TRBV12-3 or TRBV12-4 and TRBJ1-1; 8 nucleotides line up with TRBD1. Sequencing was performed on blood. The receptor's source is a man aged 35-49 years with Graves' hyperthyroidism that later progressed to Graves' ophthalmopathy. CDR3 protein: CASSPAGGGTEAFF. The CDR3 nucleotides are TGTGCCAGCAGTCCGGCAGGGGGCGGCACTGAAGCTTTCTTT.